This T cell receptor (beta chain) was recovered during a study of shared clonotypes between healthy human individuals. Notes on the study in general: Naive CD4 clonotypes overlapped across a few donors at roughly 5.1%.

It was CD45RO-negative cells, positively selected for CCR7, that made up naive CD8 cells, with terminally differentiated effector memory CD45RA+ cells excluded. Genomic DNA belonging to each subset was distributed in equal measure over several immunoSEQ plates. TCRdb's table, derived via immunoSEQ multiplex PCR, lists solely in-frame clones and lacks some. The sample includes about 2 million clones, over 85% seen only once; the top ten take around 1.1%. This clone came up a few times. The antigen remains unidentified. In germline, CDR1 is PRHDT, CDR2 FYEKMQ (reference sequence). This CDR3 region has 15 residues. V gave up 1 base and J gave up 3 bases, with 12 bases separating them.

The chain is built from TRBV13 and TRBJ1-2, with TRBD1 as a possible D gene (5 bases). Source material: naive CD8+ T cells sorted from blood. The TCR comes from a man in his late teens or twenties in good health. CDR3 bases: TGTGCCAGCAGCTTAGAAGGGGAGCGCGACTATGGCTACACCTTC. Its translation: CASSLEGERDYGYTF.